This T cell receptor beta chain was recorded in a study of T cell responses to AZD1222 COVID-19 vaccine. Study-wide results and caveats: CD4 TCRs linked to vaccination spanned spike, dominating at 160-218 and 743-854. Just a handful of AZD1222 recipients were seropositive at baseline.

The germline CDR1 and CDR2 sequences are LGHNA and YNFKEQ. There are 14 residues in the CDR3. V lost 4 bases, J lost 1 base, and 3 bases stayed unmatched. Sequencing used immunoSEQ multiplex PCR; TCRdb keeps in-frame clones, though not all of them. The table records about 82,000 clones, around 87% of them present only once. As for this clone: Its antigen is not identified.

The rearrangement joins TRBV4-2 to TRBJ1-1; 7 nucleotides agree with TRBD1. Sequenced here: peripheral blood, sampled 28 days after the second AZD1222 dose. This TCR was recovered from an adult who received the AZD1222 COVID-19 vaccine. DNA for the CDR3: TGTGCCAGCAGCCCGGGACAGACGAACACTGAAGCTTTCTTT. Its translation: CASSPGQTNTEAFF.